These 20 T cell receptor beta chains were sequenced from one sample in a study of blood T cell repertoires in COVID-19. Some clones are missing from TCRdb's copy, which holds only in-frame ones; the method was immunoSEQ multiplex PCR. The sample records 200,000 to 250,000 clones, 85% to 90% being singletons. The specimen was peripheral blood. These receptor sequences come from a man aged 25-45 years with COVID-19, enrolled during active disease.

The V call is TRBV5-4, the J call TRBJ1-2, with 9 bases fitting TRBD1. From germline, CDR1 is SGHNT and CDR2 YYREEE (reference sequence). The CDR3 covers 15 residues. With 4 bases clipped from V and 5 bases from J, the junction kept 9 bases outside the gene matches. The CDR3 region is CASSLDDRGSYGYTF. CDR3 nucleotides: TGTGCCAGCAGCCTCGACGACAGGGGGAGTTATGGCTACACCTTC.

The chain uses TRBV3-1 (or the pseudogene TRBV3-2) and TRBJ2-1, with TRBD1 identical over 10 bases. The ends lost 6 bases at V and 8 bases at J; junction bases unmatched: 13. The CDR3 runs to 16 residues. Germline V CDR1 and CDR2: LGHDT, YNNKEL (reference sequence). The CDR3 reads CASRGLGQGRIDEQFF. DNA of the CDR3: TGTGCCAGCAGGGGGCTGGGACAGGGGAGGATTGATGAGCAGTTCTTC.

The rearrangement uses TRBV5-6 and TRBJ2-5; 7 nucleotides agree with TRBD1. V lost 2 bases, J lost 5 bases, and 3 bases stayed unmatched. The germline V gene encodes CDR1 SGHDT and CDR2 YYEEEE. CDR3 length: 13 residues. CDR3 nucleotide sequence: TGTGCCAGCAGCTTAAGGGGGCGGGAGACCCAGTACTTC. This codes for CASSLRGRETQYF. Together with reference TRBV5-6 and TRBJ2-5, the CDR3 gives the full variable domain: DAGVTQSPTHLIKTRGQQVTLRCSPKSGHDTVSWYQQALGQGPQFIFQYYEEEERQRGNFPDRFSGHQFPNYSSELNVNALLLGDSALYLCASSLRGRETQYFGPGTRLLVL.

The gene calls are TRBV4-1 and TRBJ1-1; maybe TRBD1 (5 bases). From germline, CDR1 is MGHRA and CDR2 YSYEKL. The CDR3 consists of 15 residues. Trimming took off 1 base at V and 0 bases at J, with 9 bases between the two ends. The CDR3 protein is CASSQGGRLNTEAFF. The CDR3 DNA follows: TGCGCCAGCAGCCAAGGGGGCAGGCTGAACACTGAAGCTTTCTTT.

The chain couples TRBV7-9 to TRBJ1-4; no definite D call. There are 15 residues in the CDR3. Trimming pared 1 base from V and 7 bases from J, leaving 13 bases between. The V gene's germline CDR1 is SEHNR and CDR2 FQNEAQ (reference sequence). CDR3 sequence: CASSLGAAGSEKLFF. The CDR3 DNA is TGTGCCAGCAGCTTAGGGGCGGCGGGGAGTGAAAAACTGTTTTTT.

This clone occurred once. The chain has TRBV5-5 and TRBJ1-1; the match to TRBD1 covers 7 bases. Trimming removed 0 bases from V and 0 bases from J; junction bases left unmatched: 5. Germline V gives CDR1 SGHKS, CDR2 YYEKEE (reference sequence). This CDR3 is 16 amino acids long. CDR3 sequence (DNA): TGTGCCAGCAGCTTGGGGACAGGTAATATGAACACTGAAGCTTTCTTT. This sequence encodes CASSLGTGNMNTEAFF.

The chain joins TRBV14 to TRBJ1-2; 8 bases align to TRBD1. This CDR3 comprises 14 residues. V lost 4 bases and J lost 6; bases outside the gene matches: 7. Germline CDR1 and CDR2: SGHDN and FVKESK. CDR3 amino acids: CASSRQGANNGYTF. The CDR3 coding sequence is TGTGCCAGCAGCCGTCAGGGGGCGAACAATGGCTACACCTTC.

V is TRBV6-6 and J is TRBJ1-2; D may be TRBD1 (6 bases). The CDR3 is made up of 16 amino acids. The germline V and J ends were trimmed by 1 base and 2 bases, with 14 bases remaining between them. Germline CDR1 and CDR2: MNHNY and SVGAGI (reference sequence). Here the CDR3 reads CASSYLAGVLNYGYTF. The CDR3 region has the DNA TGTGCCAGCAGTTACTTGGCAGGGGTCTTAAACTATGGCTACACCTTC.

The J gene is TRBJ2-7, the V gene TRBV27, with 7 bases identical to TRBD1. This CDR3 contains 15 residues. The junction had 10 bases not matched to a gene; V was cut back by 5 bases and J by 3 bases. CDR1 and CDR2 (germline): MNHEY, SMNVEV (reference sequence). The CDR3 bases are TGTGCCAGCAGTCCCCGCAGGGACAGAAGCTACGAGCAGTACTTC. Translating gives CASSPRRDRSYEQYF.

The chain links TRBV4-3 to TRBJ1-6, with 11 bases matching TRBD1. Trimming removed 3 bases from V and 0 bases from J; junction bases left unmatched: 10. This CDR3 comprises 20 residues. Germline values: CDR1 LGHNA, CDR2 YSLEER. CDR3 nucleotide sequence: TGCGCCAGCAGCCACCTCTACGGGACAGGGGGGGCCTCCTATAATTCACCCCTCCACTTT. This translates into CASSHLYGTGGASYNSPLHF.

The V gene is TRBV5-1, the J gene TRBJ1-1, with D unclear. Germline lookup yields CDR1 SGHRS and CDR2 YFSETQ. Trimming shortened V by 2 bases and J by 5 bases, and 13 bases separated the two germline ends. This CDR3 comprises 14 residues. The CDR3 DNA sequence: TGCGCCAGCAGCTTCCTTACAGCGGGGACTGAAGCTTTCTTT. It yields the protein CASSFLTAGTEAFF.

The chain carries TRBV14 and TRBJ2-3; 16 nucleotides line up with TRBD2. The CDR3 length is 20 residues. From germline, CDR1 is SGHDN and CDR2 FVKESK. J was trimmed by 5 bases and V by 4 bases; bases with no gene match: 15. CDR3 bases: TGTGCCAGCAGCCTACCGCTTATCGGGACTAGCGGGGGGGCCGAAGATACGCAGTATTTT. This translates into CASSLPLIGTSGGAEDTQYF. Looking up the rest from reference TRBV14 and TRBJ2-3 gives the full variable domain: EAGVTQFPSHSVIEKGQTVTLRCDPISGHDNLYWYRRVMGKEIKFLLHFVKESKQDESGMPNNRFLAERTGGTYSTLKVQPAELEDSGVYFCASSLPLIGTSGGAEDTQYFGPGTRLTVL.

CDR3 region: CASSSRQSYEQYF. The CDR3 coding sequence is TGTGCCAGCAGTTCTCGACAGTCCTACGAGCAGTACTTC. The chain couples TRBV28 to TRBJ2-7; possibly TRBD1 for D (5 bases). The V and J ends lost 4 bases and 1 base respectively, with 8 bases between them. CDR1 and CDR2 from the germline V gene are MDHEN and SYDVKM. CDR3 length: 13 amino acids.

V is TRBV30 and J is TRBJ2-5, with 11 bases identical to TRBD1. V was clipped by 3 bases and J by 7 bases; unmatched bases: 1. This CDR3 region has 12 residues. Germline V gene lookup returns CDR1 GTSNPN and CDR2 SVGIG (reference sequence). The CDR3 here is CAWRGTGGTQYF. CDR3 bases: TGTGCCTGGAGGGGGACAGGGGGGACCCAGTACTTC.

The chain joins TRBV6-5 to TRBJ1-1, with D possibly matching TRBD1 (6 bases). Germline loops: CDR1 MNHEY, CDR2 SVGAGI. This CDR3 has 13 amino acids. Trimming took 6 bases from V and 3 from J, leaving 11 bases between them. The CDR3 coding sequence is TGTGCCAGCAGAGGACAGACCTACACTGAAGCTTTCTTT. Amino acids: CASRGQTYTEAFF.

The CDR3 here is CASTTGHGNYGYTF. DNA for the CDR3: TGCGCCAGCACCACGGGACACGGGAACTATGGCTACACCTTC. The chain joins TRBV5-1 to TRBJ1-2, with TRBD1 as a possible D gene (6 bases). Germline CDR1 is SGHRS and CDR2 is YFSETQ. CDR3 length: 14 amino acids. Between the trimmed V and J ends, which lost 6 bases and 2 bases, there was a span of 14 bases. The whole variable domain, remainder taken from reference TRBV5-1 and TRBJ1-2, is KAGVTQTPRYLIKTRGQQVTLSCSPISGHRSVSWYQQTPGQGLQFLFEYFSETQRNKGNFPGRFSGRQFSNSRSEMNVSTLELGDSALYLCASTTGHGNYGYTFGSGTRLTVV.

The J gene is TRBJ2-7, the V gene TRBV5-4; D perhaps matches TRBD2 (6 bases). This CDR3 contains 15 residues. In germline, CDR1 is SGHNT, CDR2 YYREEE (reference sequence). V gave up 4 bases and J gave up 5 bases, with 19 bases separating them. CDR3 amino acids: CASSPRGGLYDEQYF. The CDR3 bases are TGTGCCAGCAGCCCCCGAGGAGGGCTGTACGACGAGCAGTACTTC.

The chain is built from TRBV29-1 and TRBJ1-5, with D tentatively TRBD1 (6 bases). CDR3 length: 14 residues. The germline V and J ends were trimmed by 5 bases and 6 bases, with 17 bases remaining between them. Per the germline V gene, CDR1 is SQVTM and CDR2 is ANQGSEA. The DNA for the CDR3 is TGCAGCGTTCAAGGGGGGGGTTCAGGTCAGCCCCAGCATTTT. Amino acid sequence: CSVQGGGSGQPQHF.

The chain joins TRBV7-2 to TRBJ2-1; 7 nucleotides line up with TRBD2. With 10 bases clipped from V and 4 bases from J, the junction kept 10 bases outside the gene matches. Germline CDR1 reads SGHTA; CDR2 reads FQGNSA. The CDR3 extends over 14 amino acids. DNA of the CDR3: TGTGCCATTGAGCGGGAAGGAGTATACAATGAGCAGTTCTTC. This codes for CAIEREGVYNEQFF. The full variable domain, rest sourced from reference TRBV7-2 and TRBJ2-1, is GAGVSQSPSNKVTEKGKDVELRCDPISGHTALYWYRQSLGQGLEFLIYFQGNSAPDKSGLPSDRFSAERTGGSVSTLTIQRTQQEDSAVYLCAIEREGVYNEQFFGPGTRLTVL.

The chain couples TRBV27 to TRBJ2-7; D is possibly TRBD2 (5 bases). Germline V gives CDR1 MNHEY, CDR2 SMNVEV (reference sequence). This CDR3 comprises 15 residues. V lost 0 bases to trimming and J lost 4 bases, with 13 bases between them. The CDR3 spells CASSLSPGVEYEQYF. The DNA for the CDR3 is TGTGCCAGCAGTTTATCCCCCGGGGTCGAGTACGAGCAGTACTTC.